These 4 T cell receptor beta chains were all obtained from the same sample, sequenced in a study of blood T cell repertoires in COVID-19. Some clones are missing from TCRdb's copy, which holds only in-frame ones; the method was immunoSEQ multiplex PCR. Among some 260,000 clones listed, around nine tenths were seen once. The specimen was peripheral blood. All receptors come from a woman in her thirties or forties who had recovered from COVID-19.

CDR3 amino acids: CASLPQGGGTDTQYF. The CDR3 DNA sequence: TGTGCCAGCTTACCGCAGGGAGGGGGCACAGATACGCAGTATTTT. This chain links TRBV18 with TRBJ2-3, with TRBD2 matching over 7 bases. Germline lookup yields CDR1 KGHSH and CDR2 LQKENI. The V gene end was trimmed by 7 bases and the J gene end by 1 base; junction bases not matched to a gene: 8. This CDR3 comprises 15 residues.

The chain couples TRBV6-5 to TRBJ1-1; 10 nucleotides line up with TRBD1. Germline V gene lookup returns CDR1 MNHEY and CDR2 SVGAGI. J gave up 9 bases and V 4 bases, and 5 bases lay outside the gene matches. CDR3 length equals 13 residues. CDR3 in amino acids: CASSSDRGGQAFF. CDR3 DNA sequence: TGTGCCAGCAGTTCGGACAGGGGGGGACAAGCTTTCTTT.

This clone has only one observation. As DNA, the CDR3 is TGCGCCAGCAGCCTAGGGCCGGGACAGCGCCGCTCCTCTGGAAACACCATATATTTT. Residues: CASSLGPGQRRSSGNTIYF. The rearrangement links TRBV4-1 to TRBJ1-3, with 7 bases identical to TRBD1. The CDR3 totals 19 residues. V lost 4 bases to trimming and J lost 0 bases; unmatched junction nucleotides: 15. CDR1 and CDR2 from the germline V gene are MGHRA and YSYEKL.

The chain links TRBV2 to TRBJ1-4; TRBD1 might be the D (6 bases). Trimming shortened V by 6 bases and J by 0 bases, and 11 bases separated the two germline ends. Germline loops: CDR1 SNHLY, CDR2 FYNNEI. This CDR3 region has 15 residues. CDR3 nucleotide sequence: TGTGCCAGCAGGTTGGGGGCTGCAACTAATGAAAAACTGTTTTTT. Encoded protein: CASRLGAATNEKLFF.